This TCR beta chain was obtained from a study of T cell responses to AZD1222 COVID-19 vaccine. Whole-study results and caveats: After the peak T cell response, and only then, were repertoires sampled.

The protocol was immunoSEQ multiplex PCR, while the TCRdb copy is restricted to in-frame clones and leaves out a portion. This sample has 150,000 to 200,000 clones; about 90% occur once, and the top ten carry 11%. This CDR3 is built from 15 residues. V was clipped by 4 bases and J by 5 bases; unmatched bases: 8. Germline-derived CDR1 and CDR2 are LGHDT and YNNKEL (reference sequence). Concerning this clone: Its target is not known.

This TCR was recovered from an adult who received the AZD1222 COVID-19 vaccine. The chain uses TRBV3-1 (or the pseudogene TRBV3-2) and TRBJ2-5, with 9 bases identical to TRBD2. The source was peripheral blood, collected 28 days after the second AZD1222 dose. The DNA for the CDR3 is TGTGCCAGCAGCCTCAGAAGCGGGGGGCACGAGACCCAGTACTTC. Its translation is CASSLRSGGHETQYF.